The source of this TCR beta chain is a study of regulatory T cells in long-lasting Graves disease. General observations from the study: Patients whose Graves' disease persisted exhibited lower TCR diversity than those newly diagnosed. Newly diagnosed disease favored TRBV20-1 and TRBJ2-1 over persistent disease.

As to time point: newly diagnosed GD, antithyroid drugs for less than 3 months. The TCR library was made from RNA that had been extracted from PBMCs in TRIzol. This clonotype was recorded many times. Antigen: not known. Arm-PCR of CDR3 regions and iRepertoire HTBI primers were the basis on which TCR beta libraries were built. TCRdb analysed the multiplex PCR reads with MiXCR anew, one entry per CDR3 protein. This table has roughly 500,000 distinct CDR3 sequences, 14% appearing once. The V gene end was trimmed by 2 bases and the J gene end by 3 bases; junction bases not matched to a gene: 11. The CDR3 consists of 17 residues. The germline V gene encodes CDR1 MNHNS and CDR2 SASEGT. These data also formed part of another study, on T cells in Graves' hyperthyroidism and ophthalmopathy. This second study says: If no ophthalmopathy progression occurred within 18 months, Graves' hyperthyroidism was stable. When the TCR CDR3 underwent first-round RT-PCR, the HTBI primer set was used.

The sequences come from peripheral blood mononuclear cells (PBMCs), collected at new diagnosis, from a patient treated with antithyroid drugs. V is TRBV6-1 and J is TRBJ1-1, with 8 positions matching TRBD1. This TCR was sampled from a woman in her fifties or sixties with Graves disease. The CDR3 is CASSETPDRVEDTEAFF. CDR3 bases: TGTGCCAGCAGTGAAACCCCGGACAGGGTCGAGGACACTGAAGCTTTCTTT.